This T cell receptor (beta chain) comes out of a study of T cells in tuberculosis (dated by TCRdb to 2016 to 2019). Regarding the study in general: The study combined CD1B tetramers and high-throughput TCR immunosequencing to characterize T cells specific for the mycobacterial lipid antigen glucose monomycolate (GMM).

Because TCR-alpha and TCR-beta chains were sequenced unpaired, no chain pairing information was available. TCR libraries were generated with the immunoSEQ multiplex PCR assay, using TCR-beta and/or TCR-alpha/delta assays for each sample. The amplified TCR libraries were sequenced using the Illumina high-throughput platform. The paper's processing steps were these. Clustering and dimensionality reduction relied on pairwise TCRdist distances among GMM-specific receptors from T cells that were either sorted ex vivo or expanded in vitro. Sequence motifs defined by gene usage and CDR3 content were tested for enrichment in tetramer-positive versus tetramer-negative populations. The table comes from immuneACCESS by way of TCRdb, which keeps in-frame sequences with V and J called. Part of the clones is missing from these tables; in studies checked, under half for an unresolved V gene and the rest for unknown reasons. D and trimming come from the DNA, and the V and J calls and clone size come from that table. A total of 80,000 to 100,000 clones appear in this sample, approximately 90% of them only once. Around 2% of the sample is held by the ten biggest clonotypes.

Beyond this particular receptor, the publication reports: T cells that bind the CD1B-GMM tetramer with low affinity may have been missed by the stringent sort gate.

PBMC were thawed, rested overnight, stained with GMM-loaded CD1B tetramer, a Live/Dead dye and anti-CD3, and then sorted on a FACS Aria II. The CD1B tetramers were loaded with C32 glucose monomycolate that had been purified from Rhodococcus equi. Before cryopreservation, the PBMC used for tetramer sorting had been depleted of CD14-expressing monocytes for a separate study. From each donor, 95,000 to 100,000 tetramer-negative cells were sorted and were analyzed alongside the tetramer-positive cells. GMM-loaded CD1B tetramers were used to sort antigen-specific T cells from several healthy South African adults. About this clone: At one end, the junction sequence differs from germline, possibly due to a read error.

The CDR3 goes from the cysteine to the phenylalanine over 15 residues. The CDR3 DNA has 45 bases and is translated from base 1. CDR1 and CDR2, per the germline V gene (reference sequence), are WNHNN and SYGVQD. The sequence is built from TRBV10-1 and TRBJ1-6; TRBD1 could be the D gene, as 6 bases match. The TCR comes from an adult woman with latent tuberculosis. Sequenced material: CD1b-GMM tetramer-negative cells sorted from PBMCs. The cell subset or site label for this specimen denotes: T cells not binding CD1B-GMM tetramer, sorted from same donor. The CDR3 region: CAGSEDPRGSSPLHF. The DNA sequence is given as TGCGCCGGCAGTGAAGATCCCAGGGGTTCTTCACCCCTCCACTTT.